A single sample is the source of the 29 T cell receptor beta chains below, sequenced in a study of cytomegalovirus exposure and HLA in healthy donors. The study ran its PCR with 60 Vbeta and 13 Jbeta primers. Method: immunoSEQ multiplex PCR; TCRdb's copy keeps in-frame clones and lacks some. The data contain about 64,000 clones, approximately 70% of them singletons. Specimen: PBMCs. These receptors were collected from a male donor in good health and CMV-seropositive.

V is TRBV6-1 and J is TRBJ1-1; TRBD1 might be the D (5 bases). The germline V gene has CDR1 MNHNS and CDR2 SASEGT. The CDR3 loop spans 14 amino acids. V lost 5 bases and J lost 3, with 13 bases in between. The CDR3 region is CASSPVVGDTEAFF. The CDR3 DNA is TGTGCCAGCAGTCCCGTTGTAGGGGACACTGAAGCTTTCTTT.

The J gene is TRBJ2-6, the V gene TRBV7-3, with 9 bases lining up with TRBD1. The ends lost 3 bases at V and 3 bases at J; junction bases unmatched: 6. CDR1 and CDR2 (germline): SGHTA, FQGTGA. This CDR3 contains 17 residues. The CDR3 loop is CASSFGGDRVGANVLTF. For the CDR3, the DNA is TGTGCCAGCAGCTTTGGGGGGGACAGGGTTGGGGCCAACGTCCTGACTTTC.

The chain is built from TRBV30 and TRBJ2-1, with 8 nucleotides matching TRBD2. The CDR3 extends over 15 amino acids. From germline, CDR1 is GTSNPN and CDR2 SVGIG (reference sequence). The ends lost 4 bases at V and 9 bases at J; junction bases unmatched: 14. DNA for the CDR3: TGTGCCTGGACAGTGGTTAGCGGGAAATGGGGTGAGCAGTTCTTC. This sequence encodes CAWTVVSGKWGEQFF.

Notes on this clone: The same CDR3 arises from other DNA sequences in this sample as well. The chain recombines TRBV6-6 with TRBJ1-1; TRBD1 might be the D (5 bases). Germline assignment: CDR1 MNHNY and CDR2 SVGAGI (reference sequence). V gave up 1 base and J gave up 4 bases, with 7 bases separating them. This CDR3 has 13 amino acids. CDR3 loop: CASSYFGGTEAFF. CDR3 DNA sequence: TGTGCCAGCAGTTACTTCGGGGGCACTGAAGCTTTCTTT.

V gene TRBV19 combines with J gene TRBJ1-4; D remains ambiguous. This CDR3 has 12 residues. The ends were cut back, 3 bases at V and 8 bases at J, with 7 bases in the middle. CDR1 and CDR2 from the germline V gene are LNHDA and SQIVND (reference sequence). The chain's CDR3 is CASSITVEKLFF. The CDR3 DNA reads as TGTGCCAGTAGTATTACGGTGGAAAAACTGTTTTTT.

This rearrangement joins TRBV15 to TRBJ2-5; TRBD1 might be the D (5 bases). The CDR3 has 15 amino acids. Between the trimmed V and J ends, which lost 5 bases and 5 bases, there was a span of 18 bases. Germline V gene data show CDR1 as LNHNV and CDR2 as YYDKDF (reference sequence). CDR3 DNA: TGTGCCACCAGCCCCCAAAGGGGTAGTGGTGAGACCCAGTACTTC. Translated, it gives CATSPQRGSGETQYF.

This chain connects TRBV30 to TRBJ2-7; TRBD1 matches at 7 bases. Unmatched junction bases numbered 7, after V lost 2 bases and J lost 6 bases. This CDR3 comprises 13 residues. Germline assignment: CDR1 GTSNPN and CDR2 SVGIG (reference sequence). This CDR3 is CAWSPLTGVEQYF. The CDR3, as DNA: TGTGCCTGGAGTCCCCTCACAGGGGTCGAGCAGTACTTC.

J is TRBJ2-2 and V is TRBV7-9; D unclear. The CDR3 has 17 residues. Trimming left V 2 bases short and J 0 bases short, with 13 bases between. Germline CDR1 reads SEHNR; CDR2 reads FQNEAQ (reference sequence). The CDR3 region has the DNA TGTGCCAGCAGCTTATATAGGTCAGGCGCGAACACCGGGGAGCTGTTTTTT. This codes for CASSLYRSGANTGELFF.

This chain connects TRBV27 to TRBJ1-2, with TRBD1 as a possible D gene (5 bases). Germline CDR1 MNHEY, CDR2 SMNVEV (reference sequence). The CDR3 is 18 amino acids. The germline V and J ends were trimmed by 5 bases and 2 bases, with 24 bases remaining between them. CDR3 in amino acids: CASSPLGSAGIINYGYTF. The CDR3 DNA follows: TGTGCCAGCAGTCCCCTTGGGTCCGCAGGGATAATAAACTATGGCTACACCTTC.

The V gene is TRBV6-1, the J gene TRBJ1-2; tentative D call: TRBD1 (6 bases). CDR1 is MNHNS and CDR2 is SASEGT in the germline V gene. The CDR3 spans 15 residues. The V end was cut by 4 bases, the J end by 1 base, with 13 bases between. The chain's CDR3 is CASSGQESLNYGYTF. The CDR3 nucleotides read TGTGCCAGCAGTGGACAGGAAAGCCTTAACTATGGCTACACCTTC.

This chain connects TRBV6-1 to TRBJ2-3; TRBD2 aligns across 11 bases. Unmatched junction bases numbered 10, after V lost 9 bases and J lost 5 bases. Germline-derived CDR1 and CDR2 are MNHNS and SASEGT. CDR3 length: 15 amino acids. CDR3 in amino acids: CASPPRLAGRDTQYF. The CDR3 bases are TGTGCCAGTCCTCCTAGACTAGCGGGAAGAGATACGCAGTATTTT.

This sequence joins TRBV19 and TRBJ1-2, with unresolved D. The CDR3 has 14 amino acids. V was cut by 9 bases and J by 2 bases, with 16 bases left in between. Per germline, CDR1 LNHDA and CDR2 SQIVND (reference sequence). CDR3 sequence reads: CASREGSNNYGYTF. The DNA of the CDR3 is TGTGCCAGCCGGGAAGGGTCCAACAACTATGGCTACACCTTC.

This chain joins TRBV6-5 and TRBJ2-3, with 13 bases identical to TRBD2. The CDR3 has 14 amino acids. Germline assignment: CDR1 MNHEY and CDR2 SVGAGI. The J segment lost 8 bases and the V segment lost 5 bases, leaving 4 bases of the junction unmatched. The CDR3 sequence is CASSRTSGGRTQYF. CDR3 bases: TGTGCCAGCAGTCGGACTAGCGGGGGCCGTACGCAGTATTTT.

The J gene is TRBJ1-2, the V gene TRBV6-5; D perhaps matches TRBD1 (6 bases). V lost 6 bases, J lost 6 bases, and 20 bases lay in between. CDR3 size: 15 residues. Per the germline V gene, CDR1 is MNHEY and CDR2 is SVGAGI. The CDR3 reads CASRQTKQGRDGYTF. The CDR3 DNA sequence: TGTGCCAGCAGGCAAACTAAACAGGGTAGAGATGGCTACACCTTC.

The chain has TRBV11-2 and TRBJ2-1; D is possibly TRBD1 (6 bases). Germline V gene lookup returns CDR1 SGHAT and CDR2 FQNNGV. V was shortened by 5 bases and J by 9 bases, with 17 bases between the two germline ends. The CDR3 consists of 14 residues. The CDR3 DNA is TGTGCCAGCAGCAGGGACAATCCGGGCGGTGAGCAGTTCTTC. Its translation: CASSRDNPGGEQFF.

The chain employs TRBV5-1 and TRBJ2-7, with TRBD1 matching 7 bases. CDR1 and CDR2 (germline): SGHRS, YFSETQ. Trimming removed 3 bases from V and 13 bases from J; junction bases left unmatched: 7. CDR3 length: 11 residues. The CDR3 loop reads CASSSDRVKYF. The CDR3 DNA reads TGCGCCAGCAGCTCCGACAGGGTCAAATACTTC.

This clone was detected once. The rearrangement uses TRBV9 and TRBJ2-2, with 7 bases identical to TRBD1. Germline trimming cut 4 bases from V and 2 bases from J; bases unmatched to any gene: 11. Germline CDR1 reads SGDLS; CDR2 reads YYNGEE. The CDR3 length is 17 residues. CDR3 loop: CASSPQWGTANTGELFF. The DNA of the CDR3 is TGTGCCAGCAGCCCTCAATGGGGGACAGCCAACACCGGGGAGCTGTTTTTT.

V gene TRBV7-9 combines with J gene TRBJ2-1; TRBD2 is a possible D gene (5 bases). V lost 7 bases, J lost 8 bases, and 15 bases lay in between. Germline CDR1 reads SEHNR; CDR2 reads FQNEAQ (reference sequence). CDR3 length: 13 amino acids. The CDR3 nucleotides read TGTGCCAGCACCTCACCCCTGGAGGATGAGCAGTTCTTC. It is translated as CASTSPLEDEQFF.

The V gene is TRBV5-1, the J gene TRBJ2-2; 14 nucleotides agree with TRBD2. The CDR3 runs 15 residues. Unmatched junction bases numbered 5, after V lost 7 bases and J lost 6 bases. CDR1 is SGHRS and CDR2 is YFSETQ in the germline V gene. The CDR3 loop is CASQGLAGVPGELFF. DNA of the CDR3: TGCGCCAGCCAGGGACTAGCGGGAGTCCCCGGGGAGCTGTTTTTT.

This clone was seen just once. The chain couples TRBV6-5 to TRBJ1-2; 7 bases match TRBD1. The CDR3 is 14 residues long. The germline V gene encodes CDR1 MNHEY and CDR2 SVGAGI. V gave up 6 bases and J gave up 4 bases; unmatched junction bases: 8. CDR3: CASRPGTELYGYTF. The CDR3 DNA reads TGTGCCAGCAGACCCGGGACAGAGCTCTATGGCTACACCTTC.

The chain carries TRBV19 and TRBJ1-5; tentative D call: TRBD1 (5 bases). Germline CDR1 is LNHDA and CDR2 is SQIVND (reference sequence). The CDR3 totals 13 residues. With 6 bases removed from V and 2 bases from J, the gap between germline ends came to 8 bases. CDR3 DNA sequence: TGTGCCAGTAGCCAGGGTGGCAATCAGCCCCAGCATTTT. This translates into CASSQGGNQPQHF. The variable domain in full, completed from reference TRBV19 and TRBJ1-5, reads DGGITQSPKYLFRKEGQNVTLSCEQNLNHDAMYWYRQDPGQGLRLIYYSQIVNDFQKGDIAEGYSVSREKKESFPLTVTSAQKNPTAFYLCASSQGGNQPQHFGDGTRLSIL.

The chain couples TRBV30 to TRBJ2-7, with TRBD1 matching 8 bases. Per the germline V gene, CDR1 is GTSNPN and CDR2 is SVGIG (reference sequence). This CDR3 region has 14 residues. The junction had 4 bases not matched to a gene; V was cut back by 3 bases and J by 0 bases. The CDR3 bases are TGTGCCTGGAGCGCAGGGGGCAGCTCCTACGAGCAGTACTTC. Amino acids: CAWSAGGSSYEQYF.

The chain combines TRBV5-1 with TRBJ2-2; TRBD1 matches at 7 bases. The CDR3 has 16 residues. The V segment lost 4 bases and the J segment 3 bases; nucleotides outside the gene matches: 9. Germline V gives CDR1 SGHRS, CDR2 YFSETQ. The CDR3 nucleotides read TGCGCCAGCAGCCCAACGACAGGGCTGGACACCGGGGAGCTGTTTTTT. Translating it yields CASSPTTGLDTGELFF.

As DNA, the CDR3 is TGCGCCAGCAGCCATCGATGGTCCGGGAGCGACGGAAACACCATATATTTT. Translation gives CASSHRWSGSDGNTIYF. V and J are TRBV4-1 and TRBJ1-3; D remains unclear. Trimming left V 3 bases short and J 4 bases short, with 19 bases between. CDR1 is MGHRA, CDR2 YSYEKL, per germline. This CDR3 has 17 residues.

This chain connects TRBV10-3 to TRBJ2-7; a possible D gene is TRBD2 (6 bases). Germline V CDR1 and CDR2: ENHRY, SYGVKD. The CDR3 is made up of 14 amino acids. V was pared by 0 bases and J by 4 bases, with 10 bases between. The CDR3 loop reads CAISESTRPYEQYF. CDR3 DNA: TGTGCCATCAGTGAGTCGACTAGGCCGTACGAGCAGTACTTC.

V usage is TRBV6-1 and J usage is TRBJ1-2; D is possibly TRBD1 (6 bases). V dropped 8 bases and J dropped 4 bases, with 17 bases sitting between them. This CDR3 has 14 amino acids. Per germline, CDR1 MNHNS and CDR2 SASEGT. The CDR3 protein is CASRTPTGAYGYTF. CDR3 nucleotides: TGTGCCAGCCGGACCCCGACAGGTGCCTATGGCTACACCTTC.

This clone has a handful of counts. V is TRBV5-1 and J is TRBJ2-2, with 7 nucleotides matching TRBD2. Per the germline V gene, CDR1 is SGHRS and CDR2 is YFSETQ. The trim removed 3 bases at V and 0 bases at J, leaving 5 bases unmatched. The CDR3 consists of 16 residues. CDR3 sequence: CASSSQAGANTGELFF. The CDR3, as DNA: TGCGCCAGCAGCTCCCAGGCGGGAGCGAACACCGGGGAGCTGTTTTTT.

The chain recombines TRBV7-6 with TRBJ2-2; D unclear. Trimming removed 1 base from V and 0 bases from J, with 9 bases in between. This CDR3 has 16 residues. Germline-derived CDR1 and CDR2 are SGHVS and FNYEAQ. The CDR3 spells CASSLGLAANTGELFF. The DNA of the CDR3 is TGTGCCAGCAGCTTAGGGTTGGCAGCGAACACCGGGGAGCTGTTTTTT.

This sequence joins TRBV12-5 and TRBJ2-2; possibly TRBD2 for D (6 bases). Germline V gives CDR1 LGHNT, CDR2 FRNRAP. V shed 1 base and J shed 2 bases, with 8 bases lying between them. This CDR3 is 15 amino acids long. Here the CDR3 reads CASGLGTINTGELFF. DNA of the CDR3: TGTGCTAGTGGTTTGGGGACTATCAACACCGGGGAGCTGTTTTTT.